One and the same sample provided the 28 T cell receptor beta chains below, sequenced in a study of blood T cells in healthy people across ages. It was with a sample-barcoded 5' primer and a J-beta primer mix that a second PCR of roughly 7 to 12 cycles was run. TCRdb ran MiXCR on the 5' RACE reads and lists one entry per CDR3 protein. The sample has roughly 2 million distinct CDR3 sequences, around 48% seen once. Sequencing was performed on blood. These receptors originate from a woman aged 40 to 50 in good health.

The table lists this clonotype with a few counts. The CDR3 region is CALKGDGAYDTQYF. CDR3 coding DNA: TGTGCCCTCAAGGGGGACGGAGCGTATGATACGCAGTATTTT. The rearrangement uses TRBV10-3 and TRBJ2-3; the D gene is possibly TRBD1 (6 bases). Trimming left V 11 bases short and J 6 bases short, with 21 bases between. This CDR3 contains 14 residues. CDR1 ENHRY and CDR2 SYGVKD come from the germline V gene.

J is TRBJ2-3 and V is TRBV20-1, with 8 bases identical to TRBD2. CDR1 and CDR2 (germline): DFQATT, SNEGSKA (reference sequence). Trimming at V came to 5 bases and at J to 5 bases, leaving 6 bases not matched to a gene. The length of the CDR3 is 13 residues. DNA for the CDR3: TGCAGTGCTTACGGGACTAGTATAGATACGCAGTATTTT. Translation gives CSAYGTSIDTQYF.

This clonotype has only a few counts. V is TRBV4-1 and J is TRBJ2-5, with 7 bases lining up with TRBD1. Germline V gives CDR1 MGHRA, CDR2 YSYEKL. V trimming: 4 bases; J trimming: 4 bases; junction bases outside the gene matches: 9. The CDR3 has 15 residues. The CDR3 protein is CASSPTGTVRETQYF. CDR3 DNA sequence: TGCGCCAGCAGCCCTACCGGGACAGTCCGAGAGACCCAGTACTTC.

About this clonotype itself: A read error may produce the germline difference seen at one junction end. In DNA, the CDR3 is TGTGCTAGCAGTGTAGGAGGGACAGGATATGAAAAACTGTTTTTT. Translated: CASSVGGTGYEKLFF. The V and J genes are TRBV7-7 and TRBJ1-4, with 8 nucleotides matching TRBD1. The germline gives CDR1 SSHAT, CDR2 FNYEAQ (reference sequence). The CDR3 is made up of 15 amino acids.

This clonotype was detected only a few times. V is TRBV2 and J is TRBJ2-3; possibly TRBD1 or TRBD2 for D (6 bases each). Germline values: CDR1 SNHLY, CDR2 FYNNEI. This CDR3 has 15 amino acids. V lost 7 bases to trimming and J lost 2 bases, with 16 bases between them. In nucleotides, the CDR3 is TGTGCCAGCACTCTCGAGGGGGGCTTCACAGATACGCAGTATTTT. Encoded protein: CASTLEGGFTDTQYF.

This clonotype has more than one count but fewer than ten. V and J are TRBV7-2 and TRBJ2-3, with 11 bases identical to TRBD2. J was trimmed by 5 bases and V by 6 bases; bases with no gene match: 7. The CDR3 loop spans 15 amino acids. Germline values: CDR1 SGHTA, CDR2 FQGNSA. The CDR3: CASRLAGGRRDTQYF. CDR3 in DNA: TGTGCCAGCAGGCTAGCGGGGGGCCGAAGAGATACGCAGTATTTT.

This clonotype was found a few times. V and J are TRBV15 and TRBJ2-5; 8 nucleotides agree with TRBD1. V was clipped by 2 bases and J by 5 bases; unmatched bases: 4. The CDR3 loop spans 14 amino acids. CDR1 is LNHNV, CDR2 YYDKDF, per germline (reference sequence). CDR3 region: CATSRRTGSETQYF. The CDR3 nucleotides are TGTGCCACCAGCAGACGGACAGGGTCCGAGACCCAGTACTTC.

This clonotype was recorded a few times. The chain links TRBV5-6 to TRBJ2-1; TRBD1 matches at 7 bases. Looked up from germline, CDR1 is SGHDT and CDR2 is YYEEEE. With V trimmed by 0 bases and J by 5 bases, 11 bases remained unmatched. The CDR3 covers 17 residues. The CDR3: CASSLDQRQGGNNEQFF. The CDR3 DNA follows: TGTGCCAGCAGCTTGGATCAGAGACAGGGTGGGAACAATGAGCAGTTCTTC.

Comments on this clonotype: A much larger clonotype is one base distant, so this may be a read error. V and J are TRBV20-1 and TRBJ2-5, with unresolved D. V lost 5 bases, J lost 4 bases, and 14 bases lay in between. From germline, CDR1 is DFQATT and CDR2 SNEGSKA (reference sequence). The CDR3 is 13 amino acids. In DNA, the CDR3 is TGCAGTGCTCACCCCCGGAACTCAGAGACCCAGTACTTC. Its protein is CSAHPRNSETQYF.

The chain is built from TRBV7-9 and TRBJ1-2, with a tentative D call TRBD1 (5 bases). Germline values: CDR1 SEHNR, CDR2 FQNEAQ (reference sequence). The CDR3 runs to 13 residues. V lost 5 bases to trimming and J lost 4 bases, with 11 bases between them. The CDR3 sequence: CASSGGVSYGYTF. DNA for the CDR3: TGTGCCAGCAGCGGAGGGGTCAGCTATGGCTACACCTTC.

The CDR3 here is CASRPRGKETQYF. Here the CDR3 DNA reads TGTGCCAGCAGACCACGAGGTAAAGAGACCCAGTACTTC. J is TRBJ2-5 and V is TRBV28; D is uncertain. The CDR3 contains 13 residues. Trimming took 6 bases from V and 3 from J, leaving 11 bases between them. From germline, CDR1 is MDHEN and CDR2 SYDVKM.

Concerning this clonotype itself: One junction end does not reproduce the germline sequence, and a read error may be involved. The chain is built from TRBV18 and TRBJ2-5; 7 nucleotides match TRBD1. Germline V gene lookup returns CDR1 KGHSH and CDR2 LQKENI. The CDR3 runs 15 residues. CDR3 amino acids: CASSPRQGRTETQYF. CDR3 in DNA: TGCGCCAGCTCACCCCGACAGGGACGGACAGAGACCCAGTACTTC.

This clonotype was seen only once. This chain connects TRBV4-3 to TRBJ1-2, with unresolved D. The V end lost 3 bases, the J end lost 0 bases, and 11 bases lay between the germline ends. This CDR3 has 15 amino acids. CDR1 is LGHNA, CDR2 YSLEER, per germline. This chain's CDR3 is CASSQTPRANYGYTF. The CDR3 DNA reads TGCGCCAGCAGCCAGACACCAAGAGCTAACTATGGCTACACCTTC.

V and J are TRBV20-1 and TRBJ2-7, with 7 bases identical to TRBD2. Germline trimming cut 6 bases from V and 3 bases from J; bases unmatched to any gene: 8. Germline assignment: CDR1 DFQATT and CDR2 SNEGSKA (reference sequence). The length of the CDR3 is 13 residues. The CDR3 loop reads CSALGGRDYEQYF. DNA for the CDR3: TGCAGTGCCCTGGGAGGGAGAGACTACGAGCAGTACTTC.

The table lists this clonotype with a few counts. CDR3 nucleotides: TGTGCCAGCAGTTTACTTCCACAGGAAACCTACGAGCAGTACTTC. This codes for CASSLLPQETYEQYF. The V gene is TRBV6-1, the J gene TRBJ2-4, with D perhaps matching TRBD1 (5 bases). The J call is uncertain, as TRBJ2-7 better fits the DNA end. The CDR3 extends over 15 amino acids. CDR1 is MNHNS and CDR2 is SASEGT in the germline V gene.

This clonotype was detected a few times. The genes are TRBV9 and TRBJ1-6, with D unclear. V was clipped by 6 bases and J by 4 bases, with 11 bases between them. Germline CDR1 SGDLS, CDR2 YYNGEE. This CDR3 is built from 14 residues. The CDR3 DNA reads TGTGCCAGCAACTCAGATGGGTATAATTCACCCCTCCACTTT. It translates to CASNSDGYNSPLHF.

The table lists this clonotype with a few counts. The V gene is TRBV20-1, the J gene TRBJ2-3; possibly TRBD2 for D (6 bases). V lost 3 bases, J lost 4 bases, and 11 bases lay in between. In germline, CDR1 is DFQATT, CDR2 SNEGSKA (reference sequence). The CDR3 loop spans 13 amino acids. CDR3 in amino acids: CSASRREADTQYF. The CDR3 nucleotides read TGCAGTGCTAGCCGCAGGGAGGCAGATACGCAGTATTTT.

This clonotype was found a few times. The CDR3 sequence is CATSGPGLASDTQYF. The CDR3 nucleotides read TGTGCCACCAGTGGCCCGGGACTAGCCTCAGATACGCAGTATTTT. The V and J genes are TRBV24-1 and TRBJ2-3; 9 bases agree with TRBD2. This CDR3 contains 15 residues. The germline CDR1 and CDR2 sequences are KGHDR and SFDVKD. V shed 5 bases and J 4 bases; nucleotides not matched to a gene: 6.

This clonotype turned up a few times. J is TRBJ2-1 and V is TRBV5-1; 13 positions match TRBD2. Germline lookup yields CDR1 SGHRS and CDR2 YFSETQ. This CDR3 has 13 amino acids. V lost 4 bases to trimming and J lost 14 bases; unmatched junction nucleotides: 6. The CDR3 protein is CASSPRTSGGEFF. The CDR3 DNA reads as TGCGCCAGCAGCCCGCGGACTAGCGGGGGAGAGTTCTTC.

The gene calls are TRBV28 and TRBJ2-1; 9 bases map to TRBD1. CDR1 MDHEN and CDR2 SYDVKM come from the germline V gene. CDR3 length: 15 amino acids. V lost 6 bases and J lost 10; bases outside the gene matches: 13. DNA for the CDR3: TGTGCCAGCAGCCTCCGGGACAGGGAGGTCAGCGAGCAGTTCTTC. Its protein is CASSLRDREVSEQFF.

This clonotype was recorded a few times. This sequence joins TRBV5-1 and TRBJ2-7; D remains ambiguous. The CDR3 totals 12 residues. In germline, CDR1 is SGHRS, CDR2 YFSETQ. Trimming shortened V by 6 bases and J by 3 bases, and 10 bases separated the two germline ends. The CDR3 coding sequence is TGCGCCAGCATGGCCTCCAACTACGAGCAGTACTTC. The encoded protein is CASMASNYEQYF.

The CDR3 sequence: CSARRPGDNEKLFF. CDR3 bases: TGCAGTGCTAGACGCCCAGGCGATAATGAAAAACTGTTTTTT. The chain couples TRBV20-1 to TRBJ1-4; D uncertain. This CDR3 region has 14 residues. Trimming removed 2 bases at V and 4 bases at J, with 11 bases between. The germline gives CDR1 DFQATT, CDR2 SNEGSKA (reference sequence).

V usage is TRBV27 and J usage is TRBJ1-2; D may be TRBD1 (5 bases). Germline values: CDR1 MNHEY, CDR2 SMNVEV (reference sequence). Trimming pared 4 bases from V and 0 bases from J, leaving 15 bases between. The CDR3 loop spans 16 amino acids. The CDR3 reads CASSSSAGRANYGYTF. The CDR3 DNA reads TGTGCCAGCAGTTCTTCAGCAGGGAGGGCTAACTATGGCTACACCTTC.

The rearrangement joins TRBV11-2 to TRBJ2-5; 10 bases match TRBD2. This CDR3 has 17 amino acids. Unmatched junction bases numbered 9, after V lost 5 bases and J lost 0 bases. Germline lookup yields CDR1 SGHAT and CDR2 FQNNGV. The CDR3 protein is CASSTRTSGEYQETQYF. The CDR3 nucleotides are TGTGCCAGCAGCACACGGACTAGCGGAGAGTACCAAGAGACCCAGTACTTC.

The gene calls are TRBV6-6 and TRBJ2-1; 9 bases map to TRBD2. Germline CDR1 is MNHNY and CDR2 is SVGAGI (reference sequence). This CDR3 is built from 14 residues. J gave up 10 bases and V 2 bases, and 6 bases lay outside the gene matches. The DNA for the CDR3 is TGTGCCAGCAGTTACGCGGTAGCGGGGGAGGAGCAGTTCTTC. It encodes CASSYAVAGEEQFF.

This clonotype was counted only a few times. This chain uses TRBV27 with TRBJ1-2; D remains unclear. The CDR3 is made up of 14 amino acids. Looked up from germline, CDR1 is MNHEY and CDR2 is SMNVEV (reference sequence). Trimming took off 6 bases at V and 2 bases at J, with 13 bases between the two ends. The CDR3 nucleotides are TGTGCCAGCAGACCCTCAGCAGTGAACTATGGCTACACCTTC. It yields the protein CASRPSAVNYGYTF.

Concerning this clonotype itself: A much larger clone differs from this one at a single base, so this may be a read error. CDR3: CAISESSNEQYF. CDR3 sequence (DNA): TGTGCCATCAGTGAGTCTAGCAATGAGCAGTACTTC. The chain has TRBV10-3 and TRBJ2-5, with D unclear. The V gene lost 0 bases and the J gene lost 11 bases, with 10 bases spanning the gap. From germline, CDR1 is ENHRY and CDR2 SYGVKD. The CDR3 extends over 12 amino acids.

This clonotype has only a few counts. This chain links TRBV28 with TRBJ1-2; TRBD1 is a possible D gene (6 bases). Trimming left V 8 bases short and J 7 bases short, with 20 bases between. Germline V gene sequence: CDR1 MDHEN, CDR2 SYDVKM. The CDR3 loop spans 14 amino acids. DNA for the CDR3: TGTGCCAGCGTAGGGGGTGATCGACTGGGTGGCTACACCTTC. Protein sequence: CASVGGDRLGGYTF.